What follows are 14 T cell receptor beta chains derived from one specimen sequenced in a study of T cell responses to AZD1222 COVID-19 vaccine. Measured with immunoSEQ multiplex PCR; TCRdb has only the in-frame clones, and not every one. The sample holds roughly 170,000 clones, 90% to 95% seen once. This material consisted of peripheral blood, taken 28 days after the second AZD1222 dose. The receptors come from an adult who received the AZD1222 COVID-19 vaccine.

The chain employs TRBV15 and TRBJ1-4; D is uncertain. This CDR3 region has 14 residues. CDR1 LNHNV and CDR2 YYDKDF come from the germline V gene (reference sequence). V was clipped by 4 bases and J by 0 bases, with 6 bases between them. The CDR3 sequence is CATSILATNEKLFF. The CDR3 nucleotides read TGTGCCACCAGCATATTGGCAACTAATGAAAAACTGTTTTTT.

The chain has TRBV3-1 (or the pseudogene TRBV3-2) and TRBJ2-5; no reliable D call. V dropped 0 bases and J dropped 5 bases, with 19 bases sitting between them. The CDR3 length is 17 residues. The germline V gene encodes CDR1 LGHDT and CDR2 YNNKEL (reference sequence). CDR3 sequence: CASSQDRALKHRETQYF. In DNA form, the CDR3 reads TGTGCCAGCAGCCAAGATCGGGCTCTAAAACACCGGGAGACCCAGTACTTC.

This sequence joins TRBV7-3 and TRBJ2-1; 11 bases map to TRBD2. J was trimmed by 6 bases and V by 5 bases; bases with no gene match: 6. Germline V gene sequence: CDR1 SGHTA, CDR2 FQGTGA. The CDR3 is 15 amino acids. CDR3 sequence (DNA): TGTGCCAGCAGCCCAAGAGGACTAGCGGGCAATGAGCAGTTCTTC. It yields the protein CASSPRGLAGNEQFF.

The chain employs TRBV7-8 and TRBJ1-1; tentatively, D is TRBD1 (6 bases). With 1 base removed from V and 4 bases from J, the gap between germline ends came to 13 bases. The CDR3 runs 15 residues. The germline V gene has CDR1 SGHVS and CDR2 FQNEAQ. This CDR3 reads CASSLVWGAVTEAFF. The CDR3 DNA follows: TGTGCCAGCAGCTTAGTTTGGGGGGCGGTCACTGAAGCTTTCTTT.

The genes are TRBV29-1 and TRBJ1-2; D ambiguous. Germline lookup yields CDR1 SQVTM and CDR2 ANQGSEA. This CDR3 is 10 amino acids long. The V end was cut by 5 bases, the J end by 7 bases, with 8 bases between. CDR3 protein: CSVPGVGYTF. CDR3 DNA sequence: TGCAGCGTTCCCGGGGTTGGCTACACCTTC.

The V call is TRBV11-3, the J call TRBJ2-1; D ambiguous. Trimming removed 5 bases at V and 7 bases at J, with 9 bases between. Germline CDR1 and CDR2: SGHNT and YENEEA. The CDR3 totals 12 residues. As DNA, the CDR3 is TGTGCCAGCAGCCATATAGGAAATGAGCAGTTCTTC. Translation gives CASSHIGNEQFF.

This clone was seen a single time. The V gene is TRBV4-2, the J gene TRBJ2-1; the D is unclear. Germline values: CDR1 LGHNA, CDR2 YNFKEQ. Trimming pared 1 base from V and 8 bases from J, leaving 6 bases between. This CDR3 comprises 12 residues. In nucleotides, the CDR3 is TGTGCCAGCAGCCAAGGGGCGGATGAGCAGTTCTTC. Its protein product is CASSQGADEQFF.

The gene calls are TRBV11-2 and TRBJ1-2; no definite D call. CDR1 is SGHAT and CDR2 is FQNNGV in the germline V gene. The CDR3 has 13 residues. The V end lost 5 bases, the J end lost 2 bases, and 9 bases lay between the germline ends. The CDR3 region has the DNA TGTGCCAGCAGCATATCGACGAACTATGGCTACACCTTC. Amino acids: CASSISTNYGYTF.

The chain joins TRBV20-1 to TRBJ1-5; D is undetermined. The germline V gene has CDR1 DFQATT and CDR2 SNEGSKA (reference sequence). The ends were cut back, 3 bases at V and 6 bases at J, with 12 bases in the middle. This CDR3 contains 13 residues. CDR3 sequence (DNA): TGCAGTGCTAGTAGTCGGGTTACTCAGCCCCAGCATTTT. This encodes CSASSRVTQPQHF.

In its sample, this clone was seen once. This chain uses TRBV7-9 with TRBJ2-7, with D tentatively TRBD1 (5 bases). The germline gives CDR1 SEHNR, CDR2 FQNEAQ (reference sequence). The V gene lost 3 bases and the J gene lost 2 bases, with 11 bases spanning the gap. The CDR3 is 14 residues long. The CDR3 DNA follows: TGTGCCAGCAGCTTTGCCAGGGCCCCCTACGAGCAGTACTTC. Amino acids: CASSFARAPYEQYF.

The chain is built from TRBV9 and TRBJ1-1; D is undetermined. V gave up 0 bases and J gave up 5 bases, with 8 bases separating them. This CDR3 comprises 13 residues. Germline-derived CDR1 and CDR2 are SGDLS and YYNGEE. CDR3 residues: CASSVAVRTEAFF. DNA for the CDR3: TGTGCCAGCAGCGTAGCGGTGCGGACTGAAGCTTTCTTT.

The gene calls are TRBV6-4 and TRBJ1-1; D is unresolved. Trimming took 5 bases from V and 1 from J, leaving 8 bases between them. The germline V gene has CDR1 MRHNA and CDR2 SNTAGT. The CDR3 extends over 13 amino acids. This chain's CDR3 is CASSIRKNTEAFF. As DNA, the CDR3 is TGTGCCAGCAGTATCCGAAAGAACACTGAAGCTTTCTTT.

The gene calls are TRBV10-2 and TRBJ1-2; D gene unclear. The ends were cut back, 7 bases at V and 4 bases at J, with 13 bases in the middle. Per germline, CDR1 WSHSY and CDR2 SAAADI. The CDR3 spans 13 residues. The CDR3 here is CASTGGLGYGYTF. The CDR3 nucleotides read TGCGCCAGCACGGGAGGGTTGGGCTATGGCTACACCTTC.

The CDR3 nucleotides are TGTGCCAGCAGCTTAGTAGTCTCCTTATACTCCAATGAGCAGTTCTTC. Its translation: CASSLVVSLYSNEQFF. The rearrangement uses TRBV7-2 and TRBJ2-1; D not certain. V was shortened by 1 base and J by 6 bases, with 16 bases between the two germline ends. CDR1 and CDR2 from the germline V gene are SGHTA and FQGNSA. CDR3 length: 16 amino acids.